What follows are 16 T cell receptor beta chains derived from one specimen sequenced in a study of T cells after yellow fever vaccination. TCRdb processed the 5' RACE reads anew with MiXCR; each CDR3 protein has one entry. The table includes over 45,000 distinct CDR3 sequences, approximately 7% detected once. The starting material was CD8+ T cells sorted from PBMCs, obtained on the day of the first yellow fever vaccination. These receptors all stem from a man aged 18 to 30 who received the YFV17D yellow fever vaccine.

The chain couples TRBV25-1 to TRBJ1-1; no clear D. In germline, CDR1 is MGHDK, CDR2 SYGVNS. This CDR3 is 12 amino acids long. V lost 3 bases and J lost 2, with 4 bases in between. CDR3 coding DNA: TGTGCCAGCAGTGATCCTAACACTGAAGCTTTCTTT. It encodes CASSDPNTEAFF.

This clonotype came up many times. The chain joins TRBV18 to TRBJ2-7, with 7 nucleotides matching TRBD1. Germline values: CDR1 KGHSH, CDR2 LQKENI. The CDR3 covers 14 residues. V was clipped by 4 bases and J by 2 bases; unmatched bases: 5. The CDR3 region is CASSRRDRPYEQYF. CDR3 sequence (DNA): TGTGCCAGCTCACGCCGGGACAGACCCTACGAGCAGTACTTC.

This clonotype has ten or more counts. The junction departs from the called germline gene at one end, perhaps through a read error. This chain uses TRBV7-9 with TRBJ1-2; D call uncertain. Germline V gene data show CDR1 as SEHNR and CDR2 as FQNEAQ (reference sequence). This CDR3 contains 10 residues. CDR3 residues: CASSSSHTAF. CDR3 in DNA: TGTGCCAGCAGCTCCAGCCACACCGCCTTC.

This clonotype has a handful of counts. J is TRBJ2-2 and V is TRBV6-1; the D is unclear. Between the trimmed V and J ends, which lost 2 bases and 4 bases, there was a span of 11 bases. Germline assignment: CDR1 MNHNS and CDR2 SASEGT. This CDR3 region has 15 residues. This chain's CDR3 is CASSEIGSLTGELFF. In nucleotides, the CDR3 is TGTGCCAGCAGTGAAATCGGCAGTCTCACCGGGGAGCTGTTTTTT.

This clonotype was observed many times. The chain is built from TRBV4-1 and TRBJ2-3; perhaps TRBD1 as D (6 bases). Trimming took 3 bases from V and 1 from J, leaving 11 bases between them. The CDR3 contains 15 residues. Germline CDR1 is MGHRA and CDR2 is YSYEKL. The chain's CDR3 is CASSHEQGRTDTQYF. The CDR3 DNA reads TGCGCCAGCAGCCATGAACAGGGTCGCACAGATACGCAGTATTTT.

A note on this clonotype: One end of the junction varies from germline; a read error may be responsible. The chain carries TRBV3-1 and TRBJ2-7; D is uncertain. The CDR3 runs to 11 residues. Germline loops: CDR1 LGHDT, CDR2 YNNKEL (reference sequence). CDR3 sequence reads: CASSQAALWEF. The CDR3 nucleotides are TGTGCCAGCAGCCAAGCGGCACTCTGGGAATTC.

Only a few counts were recorded for this clonotype. V gene TRBV15 combines with J gene TRBJ2-1; 11 nucleotides line up with TRBD2. The CDR3 totals 13 residues. The V segment lost 5 bases and the J segment 9 bases; nucleotides outside the gene matches: 3. Germline V gene data show CDR1 as LNHNV and CDR2 as YYDKDF (reference sequence). CDR3 coding DNA: TGTGCCACCAGCCCGGGACTAGCGGCTGAGCAGTTCTTC. This sequence encodes CATSPGLAAEQFF.

V and J are TRBV7-9 and TRBJ2-1; D is perhaps TRBD2 (5 bases). Between the trimmed V and J ends, which lost 3 bases and 0 bases, there was a span of 12 bases. The CDR3 extends over 16 amino acids. Germline CDR1 and CDR2: SEHNR and FQNEAQ (reference sequence). The chain's CDR3 is CASSFTSYSSYNEQFF. CDR3 DNA: TGTGCCAGCAGCTTTACTAGTTATAGCTCCTACAATGAGCAGTTCTTC.

V is TRBV4-3 and J is TRBJ2-5; D tentatively fits TRBD1 or TRBD2 (6 bases each). The germline CDR1 and CDR2 sequences are LGHNA and YSLEER. Trimming stripped 0 bases from V and 4 bases from J, with 9 bases between. The CDR3 sequence is 14 residues long. CDR3 sequence (DNA): TGCGCCAGCAGCCAAGACCGGGGGCCAGAGACCCAGTACTTC. Translated, it gives CASSQDRGPETQYF.

The rearrangement uses TRBV7-3 and TRBJ2-3; D is uncertain. The germline V and J ends were trimmed by 3 bases and 4 bases, with 14 bases remaining between them. The CDR3 is made up of 15 amino acids. Per the germline V gene, CDR1 is SGHTA and CDR2 is FQGTGA. CDR3 amino acids: CASSFFPSTPDTQYF. The CDR3 bases are TGTGCCAGCAGCTTTTTTCCCTCTACGCCAGATACGCAGTATTTT. Full variable domain (remainder filled in from reference TRBV7-3 and TRBJ2-3): GAGVSQTPSNKVTEKGKYVELRCDPISGHTALYWYRQSLGQGPEFLIYFQGTGAADDSGLPNDRFFAVRPEGSVSTLKIQRTERGDSAVYLCASSFFPSTPDTQYFGPGTRLTVL.

As regards this clonotype: A much bigger clone sits one base away, suggesting this may be a read error. This sequence joins TRBV9 and TRBJ2-3; D is undetermined. The CDR3 runs 13 residues. Per the germline V gene, CDR1 is SGDLS and CDR2 is YYNGEE. Trimming removed 3 bases from V and 7 bases from J, with 12 bases in between. In DNA, the CDR3 is TGTGCCAGCAGCGGTAGAGGTTTGAATACGCAGTATTTT. It specifies CASSGRGLNTQYF. The entire variable domain, with the rest obtained from reference TRBV9 and TRBJ2-3, is as follows: DSGVTQTPKHLITATGQRVTLRCSPRSGDLSVYWYQQSLDQGLQFLIQYYNGEERAKGNILERFSAQQFPDLHSELNLSSLELGDSALYFCASSGRGLNTQYFGPGTRLTVL.

This clonotype was observed at least ten times. The chain combines TRBV12-3 or TRBV12-4 with TRBJ2-2; D ambiguous. CDR3 length equals 12 residues. The V end lost 5 bases, the J end lost 7 bases, and 8 bases lay between the germline ends. DNA of the CDR3: TGTGCCAGCAGTCCCTTTATCGGGGAGCTGTTTTTT. Translation: CASSPFIGELFF.

The rearrangement joins TRBV6-5 to TRBJ1-3; no clear D. This CDR3 region has 15 residues. V was clipped by 0 bases and J by 3 bases, with 9 bases between them. Germline CDR1 reads MNHEY; CDR2 reads SVGAGI. The CDR3 coding sequence is TGTGCCAGCAGTTACTCTTCGGGCGGTGGAAACACCATATATTTT. This translates into CASSYSSGGGNTIYF.

This clonotype was recorded at least ten times. The V and J genes are TRBV27 and TRBJ1-6; the D gene is possibly TRBD1 (6 bases). Trimming cost V 0 bases and J 5 bases, with 8 bases left between them. The CDR3 is 15 residues long. Germline V gene data show CDR1 as MNHEY and CDR2 as SMNVEV (reference sequence). CDR3 residues: CASSLSRQDNSPLHF. The DNA of the CDR3 is TGTGCCAGCAGTTTATCGCGACAGGATAATTCACCCCTCCACTTT.

The chain carries TRBV3-1 and TRBJ2-2, with TRBD2 as a possible D gene (6 bases). Trimming stripped 7 bases from V and 5 bases from J, with 20 bases between. This CDR3 is 16 amino acids long. Germline CDR1 reads LGHDT; CDR2 reads YNNKEL (reference sequence). The CDR3 region is CASTHPGEPGTGELFF. As DNA, the CDR3 is TGTGCCAGCACCCACCCGGGGGAGCCCGGGACCGGGGAGCTGTTTTTT.

This clonotype was seen a few times. The chain carries TRBV4-1 and TRBJ1-2; 9 positions match TRBD1. CDR1 MGHRA and CDR2 YSYEKL come from the germline V gene. V was clipped by 1 base and J by 4 bases; unmatched bases: 4. The CDR3 has 15 amino acids. DNA for the CDR3: TGCGCCAGCAGCCAAGGACAGGGGGAGGGCTATGGCTACACCTTC. As protein: CASSQGQGEGYGYTF.